The 16 T cell receptor beta chains reported below all come from one sample, sequenced in a study of blood T cell repertoires in COVID-19. Sequenced by immunoSEQ multiplex PCR; TCRdb stores in-frame clones only, minus some. This sample yields roughly 190,000 clones, of which around 89% are seen a single time; 6% belongs to the top ten. Input material: peripheral blood. The origin of the receptors is a man between 40 and 49 years old with active or convalescent COVID-19.

For the CDR3, the DNA is TGTGCCAGCAGTGAGAGGACAGGCGGCGGGGAGCTGTTTTTT. This gives the protein CASSERTGGGELFF. The chain joins TRBV6-4 to TRBJ2-2, with 7 nucleotides matching TRBD1. Germline CDR1 MRHNA, CDR2 SNTAGT. V dropped 3 bases and J dropped 7; count of bases not matched to a gene: 5. The CDR3 length is 14 residues.

The rearrangement joins TRBV9 to TRBJ2-1; tentative D call: TRBD1 (6 bases). Trimming took off 2 bases at V and 8 bases at J, with 8 bases between the two ends. Germline V lookup: CDR1 SGDLS, CDR2 YYNGEE. The CDR3 is 12 residues long. In DNA form, the CDR3 reads TGTGCCAGCAGCGTTCAGGGGTATGAGCAGTTCTTC. Its protein product is CASSVQGYEQFF.

V gene TRBV7-9 combines with J gene TRBJ2-2; 9 nucleotides match TRBD1. This CDR3 contains 16 residues. Germline V gene lookup returns CDR1 SEHNR and CDR2 FQNEAQ (reference sequence). With V trimmed by 2 bases and J by 4 bases, 5 bases remained unmatched. CDR3 coding DNA: TGTGCCAGCAGCTTATGGGGGACAGGGCGCACCGGGGAGCTGTTTTTT. Amino acids: CASSLWGTGRTGELFF.

This chain links TRBV11-2 with TRBJ2-5; 8 bases map to TRBD2. From germline, CDR1 is SGHAT and CDR2 FQNNGV. V shed 1 base and J 5 bases; nucleotides not matched to a gene: 9. The CDR3 is 16 amino acids. The CDR3 loop is CASSLVRGLVIETQYF. DNA for the CDR3: TGTGCCAGCAGCTTAGTTAGGGGACTAGTCATTGAGACCCAGTACTTC.

The genes are TRBV5-6 and TRBJ2-7; a possible D gene is TRBD1 (5 bases). Germline V gene lookup returns CDR1 SGHDT and CDR2 YYEEEE. Trimming stripped 1 base from V and 7 bases from J, with 15 bases between. The CDR3 is 14 amino acids. The CDR3 nucleotides read TGTGCCAGCAGCTTGCTGGCAGGGTTATCGGAGCAGTACTTC. It encodes CASSLLAGLSEQYF.

About this clone itself: The sample holds other DNA sequences that translate to the same CDR3. The chain uses TRBV6-5 and TRBJ1-5; a weak D match, TRBD1 (5 bases). V lost 2 bases and J 7 bases, leaving 12 bases between the germline ends. The CDR3 length is 14 residues. The germline gives CDR1 MNHEY, CDR2 SVGAGI. The CDR3 is CASSYGQGGQPQHF. The DNA for the CDR3 is TGTGCCAGCAGTTACGGGCAGGGAGGACAGCCCCAGCATTTT.

Written as DNA, the CDR3 is TGTGCCAGCAGCCAAGACAGGGGGACTAATCAGCCCCAGCATTTT. It codes for CASSQDRGTNQPQHF. This chain connects TRBV4-2 to TRBJ1-5; 7 positions agree with TRBD1. J gave up 4 bases and V 0 bases, and 3 bases lay outside the gene matches. CDR3 length: 15 amino acids. Germline V gene lookup returns CDR1 LGHNA and CDR2 YNFKEQ.

The genes are TRBV7-2 and TRBJ1-3, with D uncertain. The CDR3 totals 14 residues. Germline-derived CDR1 and CDR2 are SGHTA and FQGNSA. Deletions cut 8 bases from V and 4 bases from J, with 15 bases between. The CDR3 loop reads CASGGRASGNTIYF. CDR3 in DNA: TGTGCCAGCGGAGGTCGGGCTTCGGGAAACACCATATATTTT.

The chain recombines TRBV27 with TRBJ2-2; D uncertain. V was trimmed by 6 bases and J by 1 base, leaving 12 bases between them. The CDR3 loop spans 15 amino acids. Germline V gene sequence: CDR1 MNHEY, CDR2 SMNVEV (reference sequence). Here the CDR3 DNA reads TGTGCCAGCAGATCCGAGACACTGAACACCGGGGAGCTGTTTTTT. Translated, it gives CASRSETLNTGELFF.

This chain connects TRBV6-6 to TRBJ2-7, with TRBD2 identical over 8 bases. CDR1 MNHNY and CDR2 SVGAGI come from the germline V gene (reference sequence). The CDR3 has 12 residues. J lost 4 bases, V lost 8 bases, and 4 bases had no gene match. CDR3 region: CASHSGGYEQYF. The CDR3 bases are TGTGCCAGCCATTCGGGGGGGTACGAGCAGTACTTC.

The chain employs TRBV19 and TRBJ2-2; D remains ambiguous. V lost 6 bases and J lost 5, with 16 bases in between. The germline V gene encodes CDR1 LNHDA and CDR2 SQIVND (reference sequence). This CDR3 has 15 amino acids. CDR3 sequence (DNA): TGTGCCAGTAGCCCCACCCGGCAGACAACCGGGGAGCTGTTTTTT. Residues: CASSPTRQTTGELFF.

The chain links TRBV29-1 to TRBJ1-2; D may be TRBD1 (6 bases). This CDR3 spans 12 amino acids. Trimming shortened V by 6 bases and J by 8 bases, and 16 bases separated the two germline ends. Germline V gene lookup returns CDR1 SQVTM and CDR2 ANQGSEA. The CDR3 is CSVGTPAFGYTF. CDR3 sequence (DNA): TGCAGCGTCGGGACACCAGCTTTCGGCTACACCTTC.

The V call is TRBV10-3, the J call TRBJ2-7; perhaps TRBD1 as D (5 bases). This CDR3 is built from 13 residues. Germline V gene sequence: CDR1 ENHRY, CDR2 SYGVKD. The V gene lost 4 bases and the J gene lost 0 bases, with 7 bases spanning the gap. The CDR3 sequence: CAISGDSSYEQYF. CDR3 nucleotide sequence: TGTGCCATCAGTGGTGACAGCTCCTACGAGCAGTACTTC.

This clone was recorded a few times. The chain is built from TRBV19 and TRBJ1-1, with 9 positions matching TRBD1. The trim removed 5 bases at V and 3 bases at J, leaving 10 bases unmatched. This CDR3 comprises 16 residues. Germline V gene lookup returns CDR1 LNHDA and CDR2 SQIVND (reference sequence). CDR3 amino acids: CASSAPGTGRDTEAFF. In nucleotides, the CDR3 is TGTGCCAGTAGTGCCCCCGGGACAGGGCGAGACACTGAAGCTTTCTTT.

V usage is TRBV19 and J usage is TRBJ1-3; D gene ambiguous. The CDR3 is 16 amino acids. V gave up 1 base and J gave up 1 base, with 11 bases separating them. The germline V gene has CDR1 LNHDA and CDR2 SQIVND (reference sequence). The CDR3, as DNA: TGTGCCAGTAGTATAGGAGAGGGTGCATCTGGAAACACCATATATTTT. It translates to CASSIGEGASGNTIYF.

The chain has TRBV3-1 (or the pseudogene TRBV3-2) and TRBJ1-5, with TRBD1 as a possible D gene (6 bases). The V and J ends lost 5 bases and 7 bases respectively, with 15 bases between them. Germline V gene data show CDR1 as LGHDT and CDR2 as YNNKEL (reference sequence). The CDR3 runs to 14 residues. The CDR3 DNA reads TGTGCCAGCAGCTTCACAGGGTTAGAACAGCCCCAGCATTTT. Its protein product is CASSFTGLEQPQHF.